This TCR beta chain was found in a study of blood T cell repertoires in COVID-19. Assay used: immunoSEQ multiplex PCR; TCRdb lists only in-frame clones, some missing. The profile shows fewer than 300,000 clones, around 85% of them singletons. CDR1 and CDR2 (germline): SGHRS, YFSETQ. V was cut by 0 bases and J by 2 bases, with 11 bases left in between. This CDR3 spans 15 amino acids. The chain is built from TRBV5-1 and TRBJ1-2; weak D call: TRBD1 (5 bases). Sequencing was performed on PBMCs or T cells enriched from blood (not recorded which). This receptor was obtained from a woman between 45 and 65 years old who had recovered from COVID-19. Here the CDR3 reads CASSLDGGVNYGYTF. CDR3 in DNA: TGCGCCAGCAGCTTGGACGGGGGGGTCAACTATGGCTACACCTTC.